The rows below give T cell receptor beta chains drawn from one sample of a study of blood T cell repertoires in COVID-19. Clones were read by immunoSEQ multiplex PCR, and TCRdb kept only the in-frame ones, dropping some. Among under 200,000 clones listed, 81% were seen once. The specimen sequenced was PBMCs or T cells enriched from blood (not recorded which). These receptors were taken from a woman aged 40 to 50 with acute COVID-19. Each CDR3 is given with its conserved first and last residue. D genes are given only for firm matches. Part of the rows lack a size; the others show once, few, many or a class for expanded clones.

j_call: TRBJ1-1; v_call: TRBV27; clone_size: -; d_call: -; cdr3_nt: TGTGCCAGCAGTCCTTACAGGGTGGACGCTGAAGCTTTCTTT; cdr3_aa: CASSPYRVDAEAFF
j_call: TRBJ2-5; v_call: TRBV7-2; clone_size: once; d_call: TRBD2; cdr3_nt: TGTGCCAGCAGCTTAGGCGGACTAGCGGGAGGGAGGTCGTCCGAGACCCAGTACTTC; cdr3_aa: CASSLGGLAGGRSSETQYF
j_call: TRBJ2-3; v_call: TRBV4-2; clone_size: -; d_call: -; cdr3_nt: TGTGCCAGCAGCCCCCTAGGAGTAGCGGAGCTCACAGATACGCAGTATTTT; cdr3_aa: CASSPLGVAELTDTQYF
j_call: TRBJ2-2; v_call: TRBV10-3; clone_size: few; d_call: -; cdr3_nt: TGTGCCATCAGACGTGGCTCCGTGGCACCGTGGAGCACCGGGGAGCTGTTTTTT; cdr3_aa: CAIRRGSVAPWSTGELFF
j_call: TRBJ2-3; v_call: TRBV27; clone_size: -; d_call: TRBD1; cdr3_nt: TGTGCCAGCAGTTTTGGGACAGGGACAGATACGCAGTATTTT; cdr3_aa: CASSFGTGTDTQYF
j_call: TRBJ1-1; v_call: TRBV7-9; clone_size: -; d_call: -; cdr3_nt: TGTGCCAGCAGCTTTGCTGGAGGTACTGAAGCTTTCTTT; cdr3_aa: CASSFAGGTEAFF
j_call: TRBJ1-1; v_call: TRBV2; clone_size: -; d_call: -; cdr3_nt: TGTGCCAGCAGTTCAACCGGGGGTCCGACTGAAGCTTTCTTT; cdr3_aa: CASSSTGGPTEAFF
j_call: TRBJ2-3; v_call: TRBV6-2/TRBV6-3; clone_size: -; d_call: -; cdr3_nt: TGTGCCAGCAGTTATCGAGTCTTTCCCCGCACAGATACGCAGTATTTT; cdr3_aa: CASSYRVFPRTDTQYF
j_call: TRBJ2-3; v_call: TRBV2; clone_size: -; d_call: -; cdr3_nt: TGTGCCAGCGCGGGTCAGGTGGTTGCAGATACGCAGTATTTT; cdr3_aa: CASAGQVVADTQYF
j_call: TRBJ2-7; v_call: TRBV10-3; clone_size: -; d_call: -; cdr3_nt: TGTGCCATCAGCGACGGGAGCTTCGGGGACGAGCAGTACTTC; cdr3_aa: CAISDGSFGDEQYF
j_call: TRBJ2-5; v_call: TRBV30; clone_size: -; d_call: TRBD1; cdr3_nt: TGTGCCTGGAGTGGCCTGCAGACAGGGGTTGAAGAGACCCAGTACTTC; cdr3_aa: CAWSGLQTGVEETQYF
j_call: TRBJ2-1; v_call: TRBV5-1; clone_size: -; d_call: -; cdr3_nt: TGCGCCAGCAGCTTGGGGCCCCTCGAGGCGGAGGATTACAATGAGCAGTTCTTC; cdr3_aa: CASSLGPLEAEDYNEQFF
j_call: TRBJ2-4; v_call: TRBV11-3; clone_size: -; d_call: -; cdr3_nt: TGTGCCAGCAGCTTAGGCCAGGCTGGTGACATTCAGTACTTC; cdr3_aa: CASSLGQAGDIQYF
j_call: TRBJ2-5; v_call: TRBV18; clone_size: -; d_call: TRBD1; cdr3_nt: TGTGCCAGCTCCTCGGGACAGATTCAAGAGACCCAGTACTTC; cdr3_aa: CASSSGQIQETQYF
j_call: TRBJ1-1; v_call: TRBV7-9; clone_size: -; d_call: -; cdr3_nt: TGTGCCAGCAGCTTGGAGTGGCCGGCTGAAGCTTTCTTT; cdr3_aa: CASSLEWPAEAFF
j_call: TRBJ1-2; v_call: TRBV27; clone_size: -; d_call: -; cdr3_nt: TGTGCCAGCAGTTCGGGACAAACAGAATATGGCGGCTACACCTTC; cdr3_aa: CASSSGQTEYGGYTF
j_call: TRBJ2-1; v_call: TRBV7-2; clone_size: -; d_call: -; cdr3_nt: TGTGCCAGCAGCTTAGGCCAGACGGGAATACACGTAGGATTCTTC; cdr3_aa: CASSLGQTGIHVGFF
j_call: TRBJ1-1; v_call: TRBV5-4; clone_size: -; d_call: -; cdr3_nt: TGTGCCAGCAGCTCTTTGACAGCGGGGACTGAAGCTTTCTTT; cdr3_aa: CASSSLTAGTEAFF
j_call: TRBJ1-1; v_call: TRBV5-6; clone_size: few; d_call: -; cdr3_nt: TGTGCCAGCAGCTTGGCCGAAAGACAGGAACGAGCTTTCTTT; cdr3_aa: CASSLAERQERAFF
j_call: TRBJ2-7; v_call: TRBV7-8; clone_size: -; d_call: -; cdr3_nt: TGTGCCAGCAGCTTAGGAGGGGGCGAGCAGTACTTC; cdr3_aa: CASSLGGGEQYF
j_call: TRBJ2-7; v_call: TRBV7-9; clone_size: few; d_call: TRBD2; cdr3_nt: TGTGCCAGCAGCTCGCTAGCGGCCTACGAGCAGTACTTC; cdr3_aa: CASSSLAAYEQYF
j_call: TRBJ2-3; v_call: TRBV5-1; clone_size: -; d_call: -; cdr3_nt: TGCGCCAGCAGCTTGGCCTATGTTAAGAACACAGATACGCAGTATTTT; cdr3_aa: CASSLAYVKNTDTQYF
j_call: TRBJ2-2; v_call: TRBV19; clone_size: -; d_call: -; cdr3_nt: TGTGCCAGTAGTATGGGCGAAATCACCGGGGAGCTGTTTTTT; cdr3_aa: CASSMGEITGELFF
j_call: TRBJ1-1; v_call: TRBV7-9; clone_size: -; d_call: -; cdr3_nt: TGTGCCAGCAGCATCACGTCAGGGGTTGGGGGGAACACTGAAGCTTTCTTT; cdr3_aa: CASSITSGVGGNTEAFF
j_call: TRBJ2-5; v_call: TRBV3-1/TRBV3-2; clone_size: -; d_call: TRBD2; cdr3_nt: TGTGCCAGCAGCGATACTAGCGGGAGGCCCCTCGAGACCCAGTACTTC; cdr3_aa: CASSDTSGRPLETQYF
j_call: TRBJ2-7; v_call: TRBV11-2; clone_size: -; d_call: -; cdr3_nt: TGTGCCAGCAGACCTACCGGGACACTTAACTACGAGCAGTACTTC; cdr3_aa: CASRPTGTLNYEQYF
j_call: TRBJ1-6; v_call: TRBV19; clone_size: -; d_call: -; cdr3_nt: TGTGCCACCGGTGGAGGCTCCTATAATTCACCCCTCCACTTT; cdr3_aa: CATGGGSYNSPLHF
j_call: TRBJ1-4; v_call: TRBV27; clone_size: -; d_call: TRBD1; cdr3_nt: TGTGCCAGCAGTTTCTGGGGACAGGGGAATGAAAAACTGTTTTTT; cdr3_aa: CASSFWGQGNEKLFF
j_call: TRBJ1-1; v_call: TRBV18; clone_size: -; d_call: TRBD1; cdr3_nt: TGTGCCAGCTCACCAGAGGGGGCGACTGAAGCTTTCTTT; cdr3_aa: CASSPEGATEAFF
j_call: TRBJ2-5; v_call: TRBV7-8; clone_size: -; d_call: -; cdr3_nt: TGTGCCAGCAGCTTCCTGACAGACCAAGAGACCCAGTACTTC; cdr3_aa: CASSFLTDQETQYF
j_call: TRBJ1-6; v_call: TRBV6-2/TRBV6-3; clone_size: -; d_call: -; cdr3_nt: TGTGCCAGCAGTTATGAGCGGGGGAAATCACCCCTCCACTTT; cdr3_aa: CASSYERGKSPLHF
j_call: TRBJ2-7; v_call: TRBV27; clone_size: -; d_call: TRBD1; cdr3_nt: TGTGCCAGCAGTACAACAGGGGGTGGGCTCGAGCAGTACTTC; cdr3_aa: CASSTTGGGLEQYF
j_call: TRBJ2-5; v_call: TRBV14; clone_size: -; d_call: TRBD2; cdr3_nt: TGTGCCAGCAGCCTCGTACTCGGGACTAGCGGACAAGAGACCCAGTACTTC; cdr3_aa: CASSLVLGTSGQETQYF
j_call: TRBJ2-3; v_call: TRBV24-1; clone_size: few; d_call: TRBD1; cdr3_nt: TGTGCCACCAGTGATTCGACGAGGGACAGGGTGTATTTT; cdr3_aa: CATSDSTRDRVYF
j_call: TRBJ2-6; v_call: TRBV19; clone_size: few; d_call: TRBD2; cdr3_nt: TGTGCCAGTAGTTCGCTAGCGGGAGATGAAATCTCTGGGGCCAACGTCCTGACTTTC; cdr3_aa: CASSSLAGDEISGANVLTF
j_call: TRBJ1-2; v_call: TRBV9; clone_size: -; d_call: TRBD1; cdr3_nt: TGTGCCAGCAGCCTCGGAGGGGGCGACTATGGCTACACCTTC; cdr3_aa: CASSLGGGDYGYTF
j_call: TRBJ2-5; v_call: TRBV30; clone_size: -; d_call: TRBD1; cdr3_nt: TGTGCCGCCCAGACAGGGACGGGCCAGCAGACCCAGTACTTC; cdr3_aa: CAAQTGTGQQTQYF
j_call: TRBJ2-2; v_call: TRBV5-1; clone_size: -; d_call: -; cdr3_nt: TGCGCCAGCAGCTTGATAGCGGTGAACACCGGGGAGCTGTTTTTT; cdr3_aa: CASSLIAVNTGELFF
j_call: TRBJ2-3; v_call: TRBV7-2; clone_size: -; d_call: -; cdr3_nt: TGTGCCAGCAGTACATGGGGCCAAATAAGCACAGATACGCAGTATTTT; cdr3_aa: CASSTWGQISTDTQYF
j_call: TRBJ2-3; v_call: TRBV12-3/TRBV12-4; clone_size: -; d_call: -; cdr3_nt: TGTGCCAGCAGTTCCGGCACAGATACGCAGTATTTT; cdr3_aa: CASSSGTDTQYF
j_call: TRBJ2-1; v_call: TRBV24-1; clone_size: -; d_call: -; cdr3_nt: TGTGCCACCAGTGATTTGGCGGGGCGACCGTACAATGAGCAGTTCTTC; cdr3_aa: CATSDLAGRPYNEQFF
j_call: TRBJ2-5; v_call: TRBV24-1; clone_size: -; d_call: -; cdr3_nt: TGTGCCACCAGTGTTGAGTCGAGCGGTGTCGGGGAGACCCAGTACTTC; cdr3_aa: CATSVESSGVGETQYF
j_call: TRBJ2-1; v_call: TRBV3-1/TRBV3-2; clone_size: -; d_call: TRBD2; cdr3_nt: TGTGCCAGCAGCCAAGTAGCGGGAGGTTACTACAATGAGCAGTTCTTC; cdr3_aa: CASSQVAGGYYNEQFF
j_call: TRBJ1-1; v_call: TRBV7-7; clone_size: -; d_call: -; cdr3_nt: TGTGCTAGCAGCCCGATGGCAGTCGATATGAACACTGAAGCTTTCTTT; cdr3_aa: CASSPMAVDMNTEAFF
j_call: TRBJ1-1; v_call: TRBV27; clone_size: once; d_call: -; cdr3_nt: TGTGCCAGCAGTTTCACGGGGGGCGGTTGGAGAACTGAAGCTTTCTTT; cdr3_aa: CASSFTGGGWRTEAFF
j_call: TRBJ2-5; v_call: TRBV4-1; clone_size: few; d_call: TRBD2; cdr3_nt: TGCGCCAGCAGCCAAGAGGCTTCGAGGACTAGCGGCCAAGAGACCCAGTACTTC; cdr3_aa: CASSQEASRTSGQETQYF
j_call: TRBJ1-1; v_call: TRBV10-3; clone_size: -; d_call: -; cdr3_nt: TGTGCCATCAGTGAGTCACGAGGGCAGGGGTCAGGCACTGAAGCTTTCTTT; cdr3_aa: CAISESRGQGSGTEAFF
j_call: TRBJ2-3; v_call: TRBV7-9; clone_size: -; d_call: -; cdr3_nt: TGTGCCAGCAGCCCGGGGAAGCCTAGGGCAGATACGCAGTATTTT; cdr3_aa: CASSPGKPRADTQYF
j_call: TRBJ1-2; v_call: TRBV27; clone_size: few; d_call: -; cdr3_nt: TGTGCCAGCAACTACGAAGATCGGGTCTGGGTATTATATGGCTACACCTTC; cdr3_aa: CASNYEDRVWVLYGYTF